Shown below are 19 T cell receptor beta chains from a single sample sequenced in a study of blood T cell repertoires in COVID-19. Sequencing was performed with immunoSEQ multiplex PCR; in TCRdb, only in-frame clones are kept and a portion is missing. Among under 300,000 clones listed, roughly 80% were seen once. The sample consisted of peripheral blood. These receptors were obtained from a woman aged 18-35 years with acute or convalescent COVID-19.

The chain couples TRBV30 to TRBJ1-1; D is uncertain. The CDR3 extends over 11 amino acids. Germline V gene data show CDR1 as GTSNPN and CDR2 as SVGIG (reference sequence). Between the trimmed V and J ends, which lost 4 bases and 10 bases, there was a span of 13 bases. CDR3 sequence (DNA): TGTGCCTGGAAGAAGTCCTTAGTAGCTTTCTTT. Its translation: CAWKKSLVAFF.

The chain has TRBV6-2 or TRBV6-3 and TRBJ2-3, with D possibly TRBD1 on 6 matching bases. Deletions cut 0 bases from V and 5 bases from J, with 21 bases between. The CDR3 sequence is 18 residues long. Germline loops: CDR1 MNHEY, CDR2 SVGEGT. The CDR3 sequence is CASSYSTVRGKSRDTQYF. Here the CDR3 DNA reads TGTGCCAGCAGTTACTCGACGGTCAGGGGAAAGAGTCGAGATACGCAGTATTTT.

The CDR3 region has the DNA TGTGCCATCAGTGATAGGGGGCGATCCTACGAGCAGTACTTC. Translated: CAISDRGRSYEQYF. This chain joins TRBV10-3 and TRBJ2-7; 7 nucleotides line up with TRBD1. CDR1 is ENHRY, CDR2 SYGVKD, per germline. After removal of 3 bases from V and 1 base from J, the junction contained 3 bases not matched to a gene. The CDR3 contains 14 residues.

V gene TRBV19 combines with J gene TRBJ1-6, with 8 nucleotides matching TRBD1. V was pared by 8 bases and J by 0 bases, with 3 bases of the junction left unmatched. The CDR3 length is 15 residues. CDR1 LNHDA and CDR2 SQIVND come from the germline V gene (reference sequence). CDR3 amino acids: CASAGQDSYNSPLHF. DNA for the CDR3: TGTGCCAGTGCGGGACAGGACTCCTATAATTCACCCCTCCACTTT.

This sequence joins TRBV7-2 and TRBJ2-1, with TRBD2 as a possible D gene (5 bases). Per the germline V gene, CDR1 is SGHTA and CDR2 is FQGNSA. V lost 2 bases, J lost 4 bases, and 12 bases lay in between. The CDR3 length is 15 residues. The CDR3 sequence: CASSLRDSVYNEQFF. CDR3 in DNA: TGTGCCAGCAGCTTACGGGATTCCGTTTACAATGAGCAGTTCTTC. Filled out from reference TRBV7-2 and TRBJ2-1, the complete variable domain reads GAGVSQSPSNKVTEKGKDVELRCDPISGHTALYWYRQSLGQGLEFLIYFQGNSAPDKSGLPSDRFSAERTGGSVSTLTIQRTQQEDSAVYLCASSLRDSVYNEQFFGPGTRLTVL.

The chain combines TRBV29-1 with TRBJ2-1; tentative D call: TRBD1 (5 bases). V was cut by 6 bases and J by 8 bases, with 11 bases left in between. This CDR3 is built from 11 residues. CDR1 and CDR2 from the germline V gene are SQVTM and ANQGSEA. The chain's CDR3 is CSVHTGYEQFF. In DNA, the CDR3 is TGCAGCGTACACACAGGATATGAGCAGTTCTTC.

This clone has just a few counts. This chain connects TRBV10-3 to TRBJ1-1; 12 bases are a match to TRBD1. Trimming removed 10 bases from V and 4 bases from J; junction bases left unmatched: 13. The CDR3 loop spans 16 amino acids. Germline lookup yields CDR1 ENHRY and CDR2 SYGVKD. As DNA, the CDR3 is TGTGCCAGCTACCCCGGGACAGGGGGCATGGGCACTGAAGCTTTCTTT. Translation: CASYPGTGGMGTEAFF.

This chain links TRBV7-3 with TRBJ2-3; TRBD2 is a possible D gene (5 bases). The germline V gene has CDR1 SGHTA and CDR2 FQGTGA. Trimming stripped 4 bases from V and 7 bases from J, with 9 bases between. The CDR3 totals 12 residues. DNA for the CDR3: TGTGCCAGCAGCTCGGACTTGAATACGCAGTATTTT. Its protein product is CASSSDLNTQYF.

The chain carries TRBV5-6 and TRBJ2-1; D gene unclear. The CDR3 sequence is 15 residues long. Trimming pared 5 bases from V and 7 bases from J, leaving 19 bases between. Looked up from germline, CDR1 is SGHDT and CDR2 is YYEEEE. The CDR3 loop reads CASSSEWRRINEQFF. CDR3 coding DNA: TGTGCCAGCAGTTCGGAGTGGCGGAGAATTAATGAGCAGTTCTTC.

The V and J genes are TRBV6-2 or TRBV6-3 and TRBJ2-2; the match to TRBD1 covers 9 bases. Germline loops: CDR1 MNHEY, CDR2 SVGEGT. The length of the CDR3 is 16 residues. J gave up 3 bases and V 5 bases, and 7 bases lay outside the gene matches. CDR3 loop: CASSQGTGWYTGELFF. CDR3 nucleotides: TGTGCCAGCAGTCAGGGGACAGGGTGGTACACCGGGGAGCTGTTTTTT.

This clone appeared a single time. The rearrangement joins TRBV30 to TRBJ2-7; D is perhaps TRBD1 (6 bases). V was pared by 1 base and J by 0 bases, with 7 bases between. This CDR3 comprises 13 residues. CDR1 and CDR2 (germline): GTSNPN, SVGIG (reference sequence). The CDR3 DNA reads TGTGCCTGGAGTGGGACAGTCTCCTACGAGCAGTACTTC. Encoded protein: CAWSGTVSYEQYF.

The chain links TRBV30 to TRBJ1-4, with 7 bases fitting TRBD1. The V and J ends lost 1 base and 8 bases, in that order; junction bases with no gene match: 10. Germline V CDR1 and CDR2: GTSNPN, SVGIG (reference sequence). This CDR3 has 15 amino acids. The CDR3 here is CAWSGPTGRREKLFF. CDR3 nucleotide sequence: TGTGCCTGGAGTGGACCGACAGGGAGAAGGGAAAAACTGTTTTTT.

The genes are TRBV24-1 and TRBJ2-1, with 9 bases matching TRBD2. J gave up 8 bases and V 10 bases, and 11 bases lay outside the gene matches. This CDR3 is built from 14 residues. The germline V gene has CDR1 KGHDR and CDR2 SFDVKD. As DNA, the CDR3 is TGTGCCACTCAGGTTAGCGGGAGCGAGGATGAGCAGTTCTTC. Residues: CATQVSGSEDEQFF.

This clone has just one count. The chain links TRBV11-2 to TRBJ1-4, with a tentative D call TRBD1 (5 bases). The CDR3 contains 14 residues. The ends were cut back, 7 bases at V and 5 bases at J, with 14 bases in the middle. The V gene's germline CDR1 is SGHAT and CDR2 FQNNGV. The CDR3 loop reads CASTSGDPNEKLFF. The CDR3 coding sequence is TGTGCCAGCACCTCGGGGGACCCGAATGAAAAACTGTTTTTT.

CDR3 DNA sequence: TGCGCCAGCAGCTTGGGGCTAGCGGGAGTAGGTGAGCAGTTCTTC. Translating gives CASSLGLAGVGEQFF. The chain recombines TRBV5-1 with TRBJ2-1, with 10 nucleotides matching TRBD2. The CDR3 has 15 residues. Per germline, CDR1 SGHRS and CDR2 YFSETQ. The V segment lost 0 bases and the J segment 9 bases; nucleotides outside the gene matches: 6. The entire variable domain, with the rest obtained from reference TRBV5-1 and TRBJ2-1, is as follows: KAGVTQTPRYLIKTRGQQVTLSCSPISGHRSVSWYQQTPGQGLQFLFEYFSETQRNKGNFPGRFSGRQFSNSRSEMNVSTLELGDSALYLCASSLGLAGVGEQFFGPGTRLTVL.

This CDR3 is CASSSIAGEYEQYF. The CDR3 nucleotides read TGTGCCAGCAGCTCCATTGCGGGGGAATACGAGCAGTACTTC. The gene calls are TRBV5-6 and TRBJ2-7; 7 bases line up with TRBD2. This CDR3 region has 14 residues. Germline values: CDR1 SGHDT, CDR2 YYEEEE. The V segment lost 3 bases and the J segment 4 bases; nucleotides outside the gene matches: 7.

The rearrangement uses TRBV28 and TRBJ1-6, with a tentative D call TRBD1 (6 bases). Trimming shortened V by 7 bases and J by 10 bases, and 17 bases separated the two germline ends. Per germline, CDR1 MDHEN and CDR2 SYDVKM. The CDR3 runs 14 residues. Here the CDR3 DNA reads TGTGCCAGCACCCGGCAGGGGTTTGGATCACCCCTCCACTTT. Translated, it gives CASTRQGFGSPLHF.

The J gene is TRBJ2-5, the V gene TRBV19, with a weak D call TRBD1 (5 bases). In germline, CDR1 is LNHDA, CDR2 SQIVND (reference sequence). CDR3 size: 14 residues. The V and J ends lost 0 bases and 5 bases respectively, with 10 bases between them. The CDR3 loop is CASSIDRNRETQYF. The CDR3 DNA follows: TGTGCCAGTAGTATAGATCGAAACAGGGAGACCCAGTACTTC.

V usage is TRBV19 and J usage is TRBJ2-2, with 9 bases identical to TRBD2. The CDR3 length is 15 residues. Germline loops: CDR1 LNHDA, CDR2 SQIVND (reference sequence). After removal of 2 bases from V and 4 bases from J, the junction contained 2 bases not matched to a gene. CDR3 protein: CASSIFSGSTGELFF. The CDR3 coding sequence is TGTGCCAGTAGTATATTTAGCGGGAGCACCGGGGAGCTGTTTTTT.